This T cell receptor (beta chain) is drawn from a study of tumour-infiltrating T cells in Burkitt lymphoma. Overall study context: Survival, overall and progression-free, tracked with productive clonality.

Germline CDR1 is SGHNT and CDR2 is YYREEE (reference sequence). V was clipped by 3 bases and J by 6 bases; unmatched bases: 7. This CDR3 comprises 14 residues. Sequenced by immunoSEQ multiplex PCR; TCRdb stores in-frame clones only, minus some. The data show about 4,900 clones, with 9.5% to 13% seen just once and about 2% held by the top ten. The sequence was obtained from a human donor with diffuse large B-cell lymphoma. The sample comprised tumor tissue. V is TRBV5-4 and J is TRBJ1-2; 8 nucleotides match TRBD1. CDR3 nucleotide sequence: TGTGCCAGCAGCTCCGCCAGGGGGCGAGATGGCTACACCTTC. Translation: CASSSARGRDGYTF.